The 28 T cell receptor beta chains reported below all come from one sample, sequenced in a study of CXCR3-negative and CXCR3-positive naive CD8 T cells. In preparing the TRB cDNA libraries, 5' RACE with UMI labels was used. TCRdb reprocessed the 5' RACE reads, keeping one entry per CDR3 protein, no DNA. Its table lists 100,000 to 150,000 distinct CDR3 sequences. Sequences were obtained from naive CXCR3- CD8+ T cells from blood. This sample's subset: CD45RO-CCR7+CD27+CD95- naive CD8+ T cells lacking CXCR3 (TNR3-). These TCRs come from a human donor in good health. Some clones in this sample may be carry-over from other donors' samples.

CDR3 in amino acids: CSVGGLAGGAYEQYF. The chain recombines TRBV29-1 with TRBJ2-7; the D call from TCRdb, TRBD2, cannot be confirmed without DNA. Looked up from germline, CDR1 is SQVTM and CDR2 is ANQGSEA. This CDR3 has 15 residues.

The gene calls are TRBV29-1 and TRBJ2-1; TCRdb calls TRBD2, which cannot be checked without DNA. Per germline, CDR1 SQVTM and CDR2 ANQGSEA. The CDR3 contains 15 residues. CDR3 protein: CSATGAGGSYNEQFF.

The chain links TRBV29-1 to TRBJ2-1. This CDR3 has 11 residues. The V gene's germline CDR1 is SQVTM and CDR2 ANQGSEA. The CDR3 loop reads CSETHDNEQFF.

The chain joins TRBV5-1 to TRBJ2-3. CDR3 size: 15 residues. Per the germline V gene, CDR1 is SGHRS and CDR2 is YFSETQ. CDR3 protein: CASSHDDGGTDTQYF.

The CDR3 sequence is CASSPDQGPAGANVLTF. The V and J genes are TRBV5-1 and TRBJ2-6; TCRdb gives TRBD1 as the D gene, but with no DNA this cannot be confirmed. The CDR3 has 17 amino acids. Germline V gene data show CDR1 as SGHRS and CDR2 as YFSETQ.

The chain joins TRBV5-5 to TRBJ1-2. CDR1 and CDR2 (germline): SGHKS, YYEKEE (reference sequence). CDR3 length: 14 amino acids. This CDR3 reads CASSPEDGWDGYTF.

This chain connects TRBV4-2 to TRBJ2-7. This CDR3 is built from 11 residues. CDR1 LGHNA and CDR2 YNFKEQ come from the germline V gene. CDR3: CASREGYEQYF.

The chain couples TRBV6-6 to TRBJ1-5; TCRdb designates TRBD1, a call that cannot be tested without DNA. Per germline, CDR1 MNHNY and CDR2 SVGAGI (reference sequence). The CDR3 totals 15 residues. CDR3 in amino acids: CASTSTGGGNQPQHF.

The rearrangement uses TRBV11-2 and TRBJ1-6. CDR3 length: 12 amino acids. Germline V CDR1 and CDR2: SGHAT, FQNNGV. CDR3 region: CASSGDNSPLHF.

The rearrangement uses TRBV6-5 and TRBJ2-1; absent DNA, TCRdb's TRBD1 call cannot be checked. The CDR3 is 15 residues long. The germline CDR1 and CDR2 sequences are MNHEY and SVGAGI. Here the CDR3 reads CASSRQGPLHNEQFF.

The gene calls are TRBV28 and TRBJ2-7; the D call of TRBD2 rests on TCRdb alone, since no DNA is present to check it. Looked up from germline, CDR1 is MDHEN and CDR2 is SYDVKM. This CDR3 is 13 amino acids long. The CDR3 loop is CASTRTSGYEQYF.

The rearrangement links TRBV7-9 to TRBJ2-1; checking the TCRdb D call of TRBD2 is not possible without DNA. The CDR3 sequence is 18 residues long. CDR1 and CDR2 from the germline V gene are SEHNR and FQNEAQ (reference sequence). CDR3 in amino acids: CASSLAARSASSYNEQFF.

J is TRBJ2-2 and V is TRBV5-1; without DNA, the TCRdb call of TRBD1 cannot be checked. This CDR3 has 15 residues. Per germline, CDR1 SGHRS and CDR2 YFSETQ. CDR3 protein: CASSLAGDGSGELFF.

V is TRBV5-5 and J is TRBJ2-7; TCRdb outputs TRBD2, but without DNA this stays unchecked. Germline V gene sequence: CDR1 SGHKS, CDR2 YYEKEE (reference sequence). The CDR3 loop spans 14 amino acids. The CDR3 sequence is CASSLYTAGGLGYF.

The chain has TRBV13 and TRBJ2-3; absent DNA, TCRdb's TRBD2 call cannot be checked. The V gene's germline CDR1 is PRHDT and CDR2 FYEKMQ (reference sequence). The CDR3 loop spans 16 amino acids. This CDR3 reads CASSGQLAGATDTQYF.

V usage is TRBV7-6 and J usage is TRBJ2-5; TCRdb's D gene call, TRBD1, goes unchecked for lack of DNA. Germline CDR1 is SGHVS and CDR2 is FNYEAQ. The CDR3 is made up of 18 amino acids. CDR3 in amino acids: CANSPLGGTGGITETQYF.

The rearrangement links TRBV21-1 to TRBJ2-5; checking the TCRdb D call of TRBD1 is not possible without DNA. TRBV21-1 is designated a pseudogene. The CDR3 length is 14 residues. CDR3 region: CASSKIQGEETQYF.

This rearrangement joins TRBV25-1 to TRBJ2-2; with no DNA, the TCRdb D assignment of TRBD1 cannot be verified. Germline V gene sequence: CDR1 MGHDK, CDR2 SYGVNS. This CDR3 has 16 residues. CDR3: CASSVLTPDNTGELVF. Supplemented by reference TRBV25-1 and TRBJ2-2, the full variable domain reads EADIYQTPRYLVIGTGKKITLECSQTMGHDKMYWYQQDPGMELHLIHYSYGVNSTEKGDLSSESTVSRIRTEHFPLTLESARPSHTSQYLCASSVLTPDNTGELVFGEGSRLTVL.

This chain connects TRBV15 to TRBJ1-5. CDR3 size: 16 residues. The germline gives CDR1 LNHNV, CDR2 YYDKDF (reference sequence). CDR3 protein: CATSRPPGLSNQPQHF.

This sequence joins TRBV5-5 and TRBJ2-1; there is no DNA to check the TCRdb D call of TRBD2. Germline values: CDR1 SGHKS, CDR2 YYEKEE (reference sequence). This CDR3 comprises 17 residues. CDR3 in amino acids: CASSRPGLAPPQNEQFF. The full variable domain, in which reference TRBV5-5 and TRBJ2-1 provide the parts outside the CDR3, is DAGVTQSPTHLIKTRGQQVTLRCSPISGHKSVSWYQQVLGQGPQFIFQYYEKEERGRGNFPDRFSARQFPNYSSELNVNALLLGDSALYLCASSRPGLAPPQNEQFFGPGTRLTVL.

The V call is TRBV1, the J call TRBJ1-1; TCRdb indicates TRBD1, and absent DNA this call remains unverified. TRBV1 is designated a pseudogene. The CDR3 is 16 residues long. The CDR3 sequence: CTSSQGPVNMNTEAFF.

The chain combines TRBV7-9 with TRBJ2-7; the D call from TCRdb, TRBD2, cannot be confirmed without DNA. Per the germline V gene, CDR1 is SEHNR and CDR2 is FQNEAQ (reference sequence). This CDR3 is 13 amino acids long. CDR3: CASSWTASYEQYF.

The chain's CDR3 is CATSIRLAGTYEQYF. The chain links TRBV15 to TRBJ2-7; TCRdb outputs TRBD2, but without DNA this stays unchecked. The CDR3 extends over 15 amino acids. Germline V gene data show CDR1 as LNHNV and CDR2 as YYDKDF (reference sequence).

This chain uses TRBV9 with TRBJ2-6; there is no DNA to check the TCRdb D call of TRBD2. CDR3 length equals 20 residues. Germline V gene lookup returns CDR1 SGDLS and CDR2 YYNGEE. The CDR3 spells CASNHPRQGGAFGGANVLTF.

This chain joins TRBV28 and TRBJ2-1; without DNA, the TCRdb call of TRBD2 cannot be checked. Germline assignment: CDR1 MDHEN and CDR2 SYDVKM. This CDR3 comprises 14 residues. The CDR3 loop reads CASSLGGGENEQFF.

The gene calls are TRBV29-1 and TRBJ1-1. CDR1 and CDR2 (germline): SQVTM, ANQGSEA. The CDR3 is 11 amino acids. This CDR3 is CSVPGNTEAFF.

The gene calls are TRBV5-1 and TRBJ2-5; TCRdb indicates TRBD1, and absent DNA this call remains unverified. The CDR3 has 15 amino acids. Germline values: CDR1 SGHRS, CDR2 YFSETQ. The CDR3 sequence: CASSLQDSNQETQYF.

CDR3 amino acids: CASASSYEQYF. The chain joins TRBV19 to TRBJ2-7. Germline-derived CDR1 and CDR2 are LNHDA and SQIVND (reference sequence). CDR3 length: 11 amino acids.